These T cell receptor beta chains were read from a single sample in a study of shared clonotypes between healthy human individuals. Some clones are missing from TCRdb's copy, which holds only in-frame ones; the method was immunoSEQ multiplex PCR. Counted here are 600,000 to 800,000 clones, around 70% occurring once; the ten biggest clones make up less than 2%. The sequenced sample was memory CD4+ T cells sorted from blood. The source is a woman between 25 and 40 years old in good health. Both conserved end residues are part of each CDR3. A D gene is named only where the DNA matches it firmly. Clone sizes are given selectively: once, few, many, or a class where the clone is expanded.

abundance: -; d_gene: -; j_gene: TRBJ1-6; v_gene: TRBV19; CDR3nt: TGTGCCAGTCGACACGGGAACCCCACCAATTCACCCCTCCACTTT; CDR3aa: CASRHGNPTNSPLHF
abundance: -; d_gene: -; j_gene: TRBJ2-1; v_gene: TRBV29-1; CDR3nt: TGCAGCGTCCCTAGGGGGGGGCAGGATCCCTACAATGAGCAGTTCTTC; CDR3aa: CSVPRGGQDPYNEQFF
abundance: -; d_gene: -; j_gene: TRBJ1-5; v_gene: TRBV19; CDR3nt: TGTGCCAGTAGGCACGGGACACAGAATCAGCCCCAGCATTTT; CDR3aa: CASRHGTQNQPQHF
abundance: -; d_gene: -; j_gene: TRBJ2-5; v_gene: TRBV6-1; CDR3nt: TGTGCCAGCAGTGAAGCGCTCGGTTCGGAGCAAGAGACCCAGTACTTC; CDR3aa: CASSEALGSEQETQYF
abundance: -; d_gene: -; j_gene: TRBJ2-1; v_gene: TRBV10-3; CDR3nt: TGTGCCATCAGTGACTTTTCCTACAATGAGCAGTTCTTC; CDR3aa: CAISDFSYNEQFF
abundance: many; d_gene: -; j_gene: TRBJ2-3; v_gene: TRBV7-9; CDR3nt: TGTGCCAGCAGCCCAAAAGGCCCCGATACGCAGTATTTT; CDR3aa: CASSPKGPDTQYF
abundance: -; d_gene: -; j_gene: TRBJ2-5; v_gene: TRBV28; CDR3nt: TGTGCCAGCAGGCGTCCCGGGATGGCCCAGTACTTC; CDR3aa: CASRRPGMAQYF
abundance: -; d_gene: TRBD1; j_gene: TRBJ2-5; v_gene: TRBV5-1; CDR3nt: TGCGCCAGCAGCTTGTACAGGGGCCAGACCCAGTACTTC; CDR3aa: CASSLYRGQTQYF
abundance: -; d_gene: -; j_gene: TRBJ2-2; v_gene: TRBV7-9; CDR3nt: TGTGCCAGCAGCTTAGTTAGGACTTCGACCGGGGAGCTGTTTTTT; CDR3aa: CASSLVRTSTGELFF
abundance: -; d_gene: -; j_gene: TRBJ2-3; v_gene: TRBV19; CDR3nt: TGTGCCAGTAGTGTATACCGGGACCCAGACACAGATACGCAGTATTTT; CDR3aa: CASSVYRDPDTDTQYF
abundance: -; d_gene: -; j_gene: TRBJ2-7; v_gene: TRBV7-5; CDR3nt: TGTGCCAGCAGGAAACCGGGGACCTACGAGCAGTACTTC; CDR3aa: CASRKPGTYEQYF
abundance: -; d_gene: TRBD2; j_gene: TRBJ2-1; v_gene: TRBV27; CDR3nt: TGTGCCAGCAGTCCCCGGGAGGGAAGCTCCTACAATGAGCAGTTCTTC; CDR3aa: CASSPREGSSYNEQFF
abundance: -; d_gene: TRBD1; j_gene: TRBJ2-7; v_gene: TRBV7-8; CDR3nt: TGTGCCAGCAGTTCGACAGGGACGTCTAACTACGAGCAGTACTTC; CDR3aa: CASSSTGTSNYEQYF
abundance: -; d_gene: -; j_gene: TRBJ2-6; v_gene: TRBV5-8; CDR3nt: TGTGCCAGCAGCTTTCGGACATCAGGGGCCAACGTCCTGACTTTC; CDR3aa: CASSFRTSGANVLTF
abundance: -; d_gene: -; j_gene: TRBJ1-4; v_gene: TRBV7-6; CDR3nt: TGTGCCAGCAGCTTAGGCGGCGCGGCGAATGAAAAACTGTTTTTT; CDR3aa: CASSLGGAANEKLFF
abundance: once; d_gene: TRBD2; j_gene: TRBJ2-3; v_gene: TRBV29-1; CDR3nt: TGCAGCGCTACCGGGACTAGCGGAGGCACAGATACGCAGTATTTT; CDR3aa: CSATGTSGGTDTQYF
abundance: -; d_gene: TRBD2; j_gene: TRBJ2-2; v_gene: TRBV5-3; CDR3nt: TGTGCCAGAAGATGTCCACGATTAGGATGGCGACTAGCGAGGAACACCGGGGAGCTGTTTTTT; CDR3aa: CARRCPRLGWRLARNTGELFF
abundance: -; d_gene: -; j_gene: TRBJ2-7; v_gene: TRBV29-1; CDR3nt: TGCAGCGTTGAAGAGCCCAGTTACGAGCAGTACTTC; CDR3aa: CSVEEPSYEQYF